Each of the 13 T cell receptor beta chains below was sequenced from the same sample in a study of cytomegalovirus exposure and HLA in healthy donors. Researchers ran the PCR with 60 Vbeta and 13 Jbeta primers. Assay: immunoSEQ multiplex PCR; the TCRdb copy retains only in-frame clones and omits some. The table has tens of thousands of clones, roughly 76% seen once. The sequencing input was PBMCs. All receptors derive from a male donor in good health and CMV-seronegative.

Only one count was recorded for this clone. V usage is TRBV6-5 and J usage is TRBJ2-1, with a possible D match to TRBD1 (6 bases). This CDR3 comprises 14 residues. V lost 0 bases and J 5 bases, leaving 8 bases between the germline ends. Germline V gene data show CDR1 as MNHEY and CDR2 as SVGAGI. CDR3 loop: CASSYSGQNNEQFF. The CDR3 DNA is TGTGCCAGCAGTTACTCCGGACAGAACAATGAGCAGTTCTTC.

A note on this clone: The CDR3 carries no conserved terminal phenylalanine or tryptophan, so it likely arises from a read error. The chain joins TRBV4-3 to TRBJ1-5; D remains ambiguous. Looked up from germline, CDR1 is LGHNA and CDR2 is YSLEER. The CDR3 has 15 amino acids. With 0 bases removed from V and 0 bases from J, the gap between germline ends came to 6 bases. In DNA form, the CDR3 reads TGCGCCAGCAGCCAAGAAGGATATAGCAATCAGCCCCAGCATCTT. Residues: CASSQEGYSNQPQHL.

Comment on this clone: Other DNA sequences in the sample encode the same CDR3. The gene calls are TRBV7-6 and TRBJ1-1; D gene uncertain. The CDR3 is made up of 13 amino acids. V lost 1 base and J lost 1, with 4 bases in between. Germline values: CDR1 SGHVS, CDR2 FNYEAQ. DNA of the CDR3: TGTGCCAGCAGCTTAGAACAGAACACTGAAGCTTTCTTT. The encoded protein is CASSLEQNTEAFF.

The CDR3 nucleotides read TGCGCCAGCAGTGAAGGGCGGGGGGCTAGCACAGATACGCAGTATTTT. The encoded protein is CASSEGRGASTDTQYF. The chain is built from TRBV10-2 and TRBJ2-3; 8 bases agree with TRBD2. The V and J ends lost 3 bases and 0 bases, in that order; junction bases with no gene match: 5. Germline loops: CDR1 WSHSY, CDR2 SAAADI. CDR3 length: 16 residues.

The chain carries TRBV28 and TRBJ1-1, with a tentative D call TRBD1 (5 bases). This CDR3 comprises 13 residues. Trimming stripped 6 bases from V and 1 base from J, with 9 bases between. Per germline, CDR1 MDHEN and CDR2 SYDVKM. The CDR3 protein is CASSLDKNTEAFF. CDR3 bases: TGTGCCAGCAGCCTGGACAAGAACACTGAAGCTTTCTTT.

This chain uses TRBV4-1 with TRBJ1-2; the D gene is possibly TRBD1 (6 bases). Trimming took off 1 base at V and 4 bases at J, with 16 bases between the two ends. The germline gives CDR1 MGHRA, CDR2 YSYEKL. The CDR3 is made up of 16 amino acids. The CDR3 sequence is CASSQAGQSDIYGYTF. The CDR3 DNA is TGCGCCAGCAGCCAAGCTGGACAGAGTGACATCTATGGCTACACCTTC.

This CDR3 is CASSVASRNTEAFF. CDR3 coding DNA: TGTGCCAGCAGCGTGGCTAGCCGGAACACTGAAGCTTTCTTT. The J gene is TRBJ1-1, the V gene TRBV9; D gene unclear. Germline values: CDR1 SGDLS, CDR2 YYNGEE. The CDR3 extends over 14 amino acids. V lost 2 bases, J lost 1 base, and 9 bases lay in between.

The chain recombines TRBV6-7 with TRBJ1-6, with D perhaps TRBD1 (5 bases). TRBV6-7 is filed as an ORF, its function uncertain. The CDR3 consists of 16 residues. Trimming took off 7 bases at V and 3 bases at J, with 16 bases between the two ends. The CDR3 protein is CASNRREPDYNSPLHF. In DNA, the CDR3 is TGTGCCAGCAACCGCAGGGAACCCGACTATAATTCACCCCTCCACTTT.

The chain carries TRBV4-3 and TRBJ1-2; no clear D. The germline V gene encodes CDR1 LGHNA and CDR2 YSLEER. The germline V and J ends were trimmed by 3 bases and 0 bases, with 14 bases remaining between them. This CDR3 contains 16 residues. The CDR3 region has the DNA TGCGCCAGCAGCCATTCTAGCTATAGCTCTAACTATGGCTACACCTTC. Amino acid sequence: CASSHSSYSSNYGYTF.

This chain joins TRBV5-4 and TRBJ1-2, with 9 bases lining up with TRBD1. The V gene's germline CDR1 is SGHNT and CDR2 YYREEE (reference sequence). The CDR3 runs to 16 residues. V trimming: 4 bases; J trimming: 8 bases; junction bases outside the gene matches: 15. The CDR3: CASSPGRTGAKEGYTF. As DNA, the CDR3 is TGTGCCAGCAGCCCGGGGAGGACAGGGGCTAAAGAGGGCTACACCTTC. Supplemented by reference TRBV5-4 and TRBJ1-2, the full variable domain reads ETGVTQSPTHLIKTRGQQVTLRCSSQSGHNTVSWYQQALGQGPQFIFQYYREEENGRGNFPPRFSGLQFPNYSSELNVNALELDDSALYLCASSPGRTGAKEGYTFGSGTRLTVV.

The chain uses TRBV4-3 and TRBJ1-6, with 8 bases identical to TRBD1. CDR1 is LGHNA, CDR2 YSLEER, per germline. Unmatched junction bases numbered 17, after V lost 3 bases and J lost 10 bases. CDR3 length: 18 amino acids. The CDR3 loop is CASSHIGGGRTGRSPLHF. The CDR3 DNA reads as TGCGCCAGCAGCCATATCGGCGGAGGAAGGACAGGGAGGTCACCCCTCCACTTT.

The chain carries TRBV2 and TRBJ1-2, with a possible D match to TRBD1 (5 bases). The CDR3 runs 13 residues. The germline CDR1 and CDR2 sequences are SNHLY and FYNNEI. V was trimmed by 6 bases and J by 4 bases, leaving 12 bases between them. In nucleotides, the CDR3 is TGTGCCAGCAGCCGAGGACAATCCTATGGCTACACCTTC. This gives the protein CASSRGQSYGYTF.

The chain couples TRBV5-1 to TRBJ1-2; D perhaps matches TRBD1 (6 bases). Trimming took off 3 bases at V and 8 bases at J, with 14 bases between the two ends. The CDR3 contains 13 residues. The germline V gene encodes CDR1 SGHRS and CDR2 YFSETQ. This CDR3 reads CASSSGGLGGYTF. The CDR3, as DNA: TGCGCCAGCAGCTCGGGGGGGCTGGGCGGCTACACCTTC. The full variable domain, completed using reference TRBV5-1 and TRBJ1-2, is KAGVTQTPRYLIKTRGQQVTLSCSPISGHRSVSWYQQTPGQGLQFLFEYFSETQRNKGNFPGRFSGRQFSNSRSEMNVSTLELGDSALYLCASSSGGLGGYTFGSGTRLTVV.